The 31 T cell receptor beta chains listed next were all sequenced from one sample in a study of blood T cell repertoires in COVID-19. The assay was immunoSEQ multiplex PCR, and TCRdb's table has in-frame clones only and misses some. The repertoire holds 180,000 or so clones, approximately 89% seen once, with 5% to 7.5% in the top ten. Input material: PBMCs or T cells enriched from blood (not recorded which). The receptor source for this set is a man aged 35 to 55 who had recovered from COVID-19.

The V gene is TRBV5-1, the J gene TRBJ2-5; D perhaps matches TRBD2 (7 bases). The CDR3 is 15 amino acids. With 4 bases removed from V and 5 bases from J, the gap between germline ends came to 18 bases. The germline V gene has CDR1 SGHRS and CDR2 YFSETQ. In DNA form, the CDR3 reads TGCGCCAGCAGCGGGGGCGGGAGTGAGAGGGAGACCCAGTACTTC. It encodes CASSGGGSERETQYF. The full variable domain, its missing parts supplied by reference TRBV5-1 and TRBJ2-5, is KAGVTQTPRYLIKTRGQQVTLSCSPISGHRSVSWYQQTPGQGLQFLFEYFSETQRNKGNFPGRFSGRQFSNSRSEMNVSTLELGDSALYLCASSGGGSERETQYFGPGTRLLVL.

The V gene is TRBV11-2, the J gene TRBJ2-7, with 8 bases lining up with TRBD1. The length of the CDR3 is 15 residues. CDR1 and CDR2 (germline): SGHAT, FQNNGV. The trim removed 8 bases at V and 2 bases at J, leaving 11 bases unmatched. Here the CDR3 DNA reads TGTGCCAGCGGGTCCGGGACAGGCATAACCTACGAGCAGTACTTC. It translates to CASGSGTGITYEQYF.

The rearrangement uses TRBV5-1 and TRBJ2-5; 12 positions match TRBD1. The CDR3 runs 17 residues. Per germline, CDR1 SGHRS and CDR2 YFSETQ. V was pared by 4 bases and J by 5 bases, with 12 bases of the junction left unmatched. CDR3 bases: TGCGCCAGCAGCCTATCACCGGGACAGGGGGCGGGGGAGACCCAGTACTTC. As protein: CASSLSPGQGAGETQYF.

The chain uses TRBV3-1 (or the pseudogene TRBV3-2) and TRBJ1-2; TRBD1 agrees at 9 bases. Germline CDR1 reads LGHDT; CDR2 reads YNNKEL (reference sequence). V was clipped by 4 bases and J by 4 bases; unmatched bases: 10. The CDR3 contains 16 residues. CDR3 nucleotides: TGTGCCAGCAGCCCCCCTGGGACAGGGAGAAGCTATGGCTACACCTTC. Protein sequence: CASSPPGTGRSYGYTF.

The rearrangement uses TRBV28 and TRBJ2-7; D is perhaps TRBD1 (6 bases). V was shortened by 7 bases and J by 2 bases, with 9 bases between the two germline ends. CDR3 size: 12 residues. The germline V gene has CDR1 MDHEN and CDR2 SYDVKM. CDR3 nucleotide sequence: TGTGCCAGCATCGGACAGCCCTACGAGCAGTACTTC. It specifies CASIGQPYEQYF.

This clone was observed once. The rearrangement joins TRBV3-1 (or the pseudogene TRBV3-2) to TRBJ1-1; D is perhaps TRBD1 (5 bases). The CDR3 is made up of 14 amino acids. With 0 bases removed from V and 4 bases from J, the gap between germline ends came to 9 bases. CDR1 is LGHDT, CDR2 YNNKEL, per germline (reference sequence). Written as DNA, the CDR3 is TGTGCCAGCAGCCAAGATTGGAGGGGCACTGAAGCTTTCTTT. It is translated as CASSQDWRGTEAFF.

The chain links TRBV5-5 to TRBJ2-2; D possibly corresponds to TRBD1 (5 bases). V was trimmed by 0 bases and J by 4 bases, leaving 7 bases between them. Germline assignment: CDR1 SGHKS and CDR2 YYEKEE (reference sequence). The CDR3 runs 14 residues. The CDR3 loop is CASSLAGPTGELFF. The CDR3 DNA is TGTGCCAGCAGCTTGGCAGGGCCCACCGGGGAGCTGTTTTTT.

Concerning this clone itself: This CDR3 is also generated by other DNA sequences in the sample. CDR3 region: CASSQDTEPQHF. The DNA for the CDR3 is TGCGCCAGCAGCCAAGATACGGAGCCCCAGCATTTT. This chain uses TRBV4-1 with TRBJ1-5; D not certain. The CDR3 is 12 residues long. Between the trimmed V and J ends, which lost 0 bases and 8 bases, there was a span of 5 bases. The germline CDR1 and CDR2 sequences are MGHRA and YSYEKL.

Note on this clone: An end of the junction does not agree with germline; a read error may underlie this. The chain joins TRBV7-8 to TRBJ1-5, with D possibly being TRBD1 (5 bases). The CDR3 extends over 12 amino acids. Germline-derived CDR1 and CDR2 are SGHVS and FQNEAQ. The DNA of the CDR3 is TGTGCCAGCAGCTTACTTTGGGGGGACTGGGATTTT. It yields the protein CASSLLWGDWDF. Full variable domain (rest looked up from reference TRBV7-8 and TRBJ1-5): GAGVSQSPRYKVAKRGQDVALRCDPISGHVSLFWYQQALGQGPEFLTYFQNEAQLDKSGLPSDRFFAERPEGSVSTLKIQRTQQEDSAVYLCASSLLWGDWDFGDGTRLSIL.

The CDR3 bases are TGTGCCAGCAGCTTGATATGGCGGGGGGGCCGTACAGATACGCAGTATTTT. This sequence encodes CASSLIWRGGRTDTQYF. The V call is TRBV5-6, the J call TRBJ2-3, with 9 nucleotides matching TRBD2. Germline CDR1 reads SGHDT; CDR2 reads YYEEEE. The length of the CDR3 is 17 residues. Losses at the gene ends were 1 base for V and 3 bases for J; bases not matched to a gene: 9.

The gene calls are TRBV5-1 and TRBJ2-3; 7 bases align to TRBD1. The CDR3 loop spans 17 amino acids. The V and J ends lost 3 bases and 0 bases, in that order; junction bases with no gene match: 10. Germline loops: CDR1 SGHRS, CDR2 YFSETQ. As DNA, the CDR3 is TGCGCCAGCAGCTCGGGACAGAGGGGGCCTAGCACAGATACGCAGTATTTT. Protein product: CASSSGQRGPSTDTQYF. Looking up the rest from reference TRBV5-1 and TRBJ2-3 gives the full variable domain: KAGVTQTPRYLIKTRGQQVTLSCSPISGHRSVSWYQQTPGQGLQFLFEYFSETQRNKGNFPGRFSGRQFSNSRSEMNVSTLELGDSALYLCASSSGQRGPSTDTQYFGPGTRLTVL.

For the CDR3, the DNA is TGTGCCAGCAGCTTAGCGGGGACCCAGGATACGCAGTATTTT. It yields the protein CASSLAGTQDTQYF. V usage is TRBV5-4 and J usage is TRBJ2-3; 7 nucleotides align to TRBD2. The CDR3 totals 14 residues. The germline V gene has CDR1 SGHNT and CDR2 YYREEE (reference sequence). The junction had 6 bases not matched to a gene; V was cut back by 2 bases and J by 6 bases.

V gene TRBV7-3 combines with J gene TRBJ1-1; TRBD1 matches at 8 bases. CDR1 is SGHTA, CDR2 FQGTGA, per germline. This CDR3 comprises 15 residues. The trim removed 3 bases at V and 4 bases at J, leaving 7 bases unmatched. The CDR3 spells CASSLGTGIGTEAFF. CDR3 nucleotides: TGTGCCAGCAGCTTGGGGACAGGTATCGGCACTGAAGCTTTCTTT.

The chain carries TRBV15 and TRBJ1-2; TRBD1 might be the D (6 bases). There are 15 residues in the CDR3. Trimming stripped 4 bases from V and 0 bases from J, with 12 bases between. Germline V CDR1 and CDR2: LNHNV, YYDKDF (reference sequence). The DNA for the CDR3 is TGTGCCACCAGCAAACAGGGACCTTCTAACTATGGCTACACCTTC. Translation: CATSKQGPSNYGYTF.

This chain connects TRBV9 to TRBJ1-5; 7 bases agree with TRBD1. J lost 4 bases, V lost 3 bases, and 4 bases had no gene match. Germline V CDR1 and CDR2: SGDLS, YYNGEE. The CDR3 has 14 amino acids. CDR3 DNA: TGTGCCAGCAGCGCAGGGACAGCGAATCAGCCCCAGCATTTT. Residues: CASSAGTANQPQHF. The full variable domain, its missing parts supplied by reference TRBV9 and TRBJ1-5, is DSGVTQTPKHLITATGQRVTLRCSPRSGDLSVYWYQQSLDQGLQFLIQYYNGEERAKGNILERFSAQQFPDLHSELNLSSLELGDSALYFCASSAGTANQPQHFGDGTRLSIL.

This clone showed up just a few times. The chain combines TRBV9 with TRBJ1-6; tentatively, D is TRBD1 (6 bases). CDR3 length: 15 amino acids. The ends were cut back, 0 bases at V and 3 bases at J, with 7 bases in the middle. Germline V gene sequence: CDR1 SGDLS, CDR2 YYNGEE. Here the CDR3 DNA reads TGTGCCAGCAGCGTAGGAGGGGGCTATAATTCACCCCTCCACTTT. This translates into CASSVGGGYNSPLHF.

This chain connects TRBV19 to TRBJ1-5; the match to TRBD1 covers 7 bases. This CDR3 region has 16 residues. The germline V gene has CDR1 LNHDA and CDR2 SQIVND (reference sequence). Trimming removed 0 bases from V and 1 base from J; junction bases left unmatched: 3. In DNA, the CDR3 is TGTGCCAGTAGTATAGAGGCAGGGGGGAGCAATCAGCCCCAGCATTTT. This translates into CASSIEAGGSNQPQHF.

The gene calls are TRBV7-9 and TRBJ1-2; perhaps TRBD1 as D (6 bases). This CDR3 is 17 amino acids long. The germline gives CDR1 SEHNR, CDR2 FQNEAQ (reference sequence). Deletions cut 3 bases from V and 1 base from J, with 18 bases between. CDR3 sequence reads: CASSFSFDLRGNYGYTF. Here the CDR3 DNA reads TGTGCCAGCAGCTTTTCTTTCGATCTCAGGGGTAACTATGGCTACACCTTC.

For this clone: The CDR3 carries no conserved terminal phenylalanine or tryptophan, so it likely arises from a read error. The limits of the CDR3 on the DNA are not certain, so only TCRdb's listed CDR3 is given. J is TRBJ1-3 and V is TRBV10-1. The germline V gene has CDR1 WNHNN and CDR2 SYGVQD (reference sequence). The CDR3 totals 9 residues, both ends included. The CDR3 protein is CASSESTRS.

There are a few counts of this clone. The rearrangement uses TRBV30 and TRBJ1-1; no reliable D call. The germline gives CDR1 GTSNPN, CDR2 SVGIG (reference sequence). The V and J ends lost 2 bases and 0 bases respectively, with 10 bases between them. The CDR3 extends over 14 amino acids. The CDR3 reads CAWSRRGMNTEAFF. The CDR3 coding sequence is TGTGCCTGGAGTCGGCGGGGAATGAACACTGAAGCTTTCTTT.

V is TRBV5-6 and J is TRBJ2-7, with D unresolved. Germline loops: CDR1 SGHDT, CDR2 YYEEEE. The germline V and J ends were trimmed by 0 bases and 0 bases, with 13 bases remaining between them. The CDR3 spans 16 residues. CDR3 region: CASSLVLLDPSYEQYF. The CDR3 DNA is TGTGCCAGCAGCTTGGTATTGCTAGACCCCTCCTACGAGCAGTACTTC.

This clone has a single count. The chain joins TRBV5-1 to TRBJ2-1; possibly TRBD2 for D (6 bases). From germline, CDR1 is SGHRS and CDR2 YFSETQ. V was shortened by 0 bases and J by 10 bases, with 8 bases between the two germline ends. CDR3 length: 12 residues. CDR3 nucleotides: TGCGCCAGCAGCTTGGTAGGAGGGGAGCAGTTCTTC. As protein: CASSLVGGEQFF.

DNA of the CDR3: TGTGCCAGCAACCCTGGTCTGGCGGGGATCTACGAGCAGTACTTC. Its protein product is CASNPGLAGIYEQYF. V usage is TRBV11-3 and J usage is TRBJ2-7; possible D gene TRBD2, 6 bases. Germline assignment: CDR1 SGHNT and CDR2 YENEEA. Trimming took off 7 bases at V and 3 bases at J, with 19 bases between the two ends. The CDR3 spans 15 residues. The variable domain in full, with the rest retrieved from reference TRBV11-3 and TRBJ2-7, is EAGVVQSPRYKIIEKKQPVAFWCNPISGHNTLYWYLQNLGQGPELLIRYENEEAVDDSQLPKDRFSAERLKGVDSTLKIQPAELGDSAVYLCASNPGLAGIYEQYFGPGTRLTVT.

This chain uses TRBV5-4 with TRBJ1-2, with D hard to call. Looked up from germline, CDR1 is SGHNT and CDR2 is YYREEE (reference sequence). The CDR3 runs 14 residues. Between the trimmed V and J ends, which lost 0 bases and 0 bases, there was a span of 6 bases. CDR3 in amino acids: CASSLVGANYGYTF. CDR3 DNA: TGTGCCAGCAGCTTGGTTGGAGCTAACTATGGCTACACCTTC. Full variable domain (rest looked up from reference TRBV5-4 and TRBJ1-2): ETGVTQSPTHLIKTRGQQVTLRCSSQSGHNTVSWYQQALGQGPQFIFQYYREEENGRGNFPPRFSGLQFPNYSSELNVNALELDDSALYLCASSLVGANYGYTFGSGTRLTVV.

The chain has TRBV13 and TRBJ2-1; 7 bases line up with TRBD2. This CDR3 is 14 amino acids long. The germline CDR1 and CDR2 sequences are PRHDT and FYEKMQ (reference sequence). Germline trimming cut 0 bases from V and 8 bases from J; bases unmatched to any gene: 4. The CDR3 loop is CASSLGRGVDEQFF. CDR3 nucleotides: TGTGCCAGCAGCTTAGGTCGGGGGGTGGATGAGCAGTTCTTC.

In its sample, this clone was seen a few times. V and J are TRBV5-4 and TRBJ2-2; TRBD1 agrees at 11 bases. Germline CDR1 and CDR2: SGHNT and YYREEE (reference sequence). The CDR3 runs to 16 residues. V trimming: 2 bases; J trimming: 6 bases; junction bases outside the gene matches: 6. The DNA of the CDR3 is TGTGCCAGCAGCTTACCGGGACAGGGGGGCGCCGGGGAGCTGTTTTTT. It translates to CASSLPGQGGAGELFF.

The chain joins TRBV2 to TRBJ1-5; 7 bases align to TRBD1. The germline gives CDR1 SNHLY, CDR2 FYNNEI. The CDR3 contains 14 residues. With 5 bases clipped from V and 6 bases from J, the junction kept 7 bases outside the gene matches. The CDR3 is CASSPDRSTQPQHF. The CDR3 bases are TGTGCCAGCAGTCCGGACAGGTCGACTCAGCCCCAGCATTTT.

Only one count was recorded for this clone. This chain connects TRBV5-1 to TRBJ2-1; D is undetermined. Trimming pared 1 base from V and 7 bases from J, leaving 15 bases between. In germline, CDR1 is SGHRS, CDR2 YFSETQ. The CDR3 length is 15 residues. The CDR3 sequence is CASSLPLGAVNEQFF. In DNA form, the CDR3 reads TGCGCCAGCAGCTTGCCTCTTGGAGCCGTAAATGAGCAGTTCTTC.

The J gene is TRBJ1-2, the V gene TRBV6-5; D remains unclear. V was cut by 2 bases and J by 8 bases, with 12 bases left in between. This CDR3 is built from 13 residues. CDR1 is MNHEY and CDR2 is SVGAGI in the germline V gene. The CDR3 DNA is TGTGCCAGCAGTTACAACCGGGAAGGCGGCTACACCTTC. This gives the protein CASSYNREGGYTF.

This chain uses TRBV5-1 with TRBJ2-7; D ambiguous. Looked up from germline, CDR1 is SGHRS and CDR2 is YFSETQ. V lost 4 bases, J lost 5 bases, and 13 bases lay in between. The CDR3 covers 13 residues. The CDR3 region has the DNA TGCGCCAGCAGCGACCTCGGGTGGAACGAGCAGTACTTC. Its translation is CASSDLGWNEQYF.

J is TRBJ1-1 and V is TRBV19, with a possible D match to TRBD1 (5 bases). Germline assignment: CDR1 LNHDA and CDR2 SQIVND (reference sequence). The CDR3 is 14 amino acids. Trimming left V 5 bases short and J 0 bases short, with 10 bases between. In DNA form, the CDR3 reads TGTGCCAGTAGTTACGACAGCATGAACACTGAAGCTTTCTTT. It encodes CASSYDSMNTEAFF.